This passage covers 31 T cell receptor beta chains from one sample sequenced in a study of blood T cell repertoires in COVID-19. Produced via immunoSEQ multiplex PCR; TCRdb's table is partial and in-frame only. This table has some 200,000 clones, about 91% appearing once. Input material: PBMCs or T cells enriched from blood (not recorded which). The receptors here all came from a woman aged 18-29 years who had recovered from COVID-19.

This CDR3 is CASSRDSKNEQFF. CDR3 in DNA: TGTGCCAGCAGCCGGGACTCCAAAAATGAGCAGTTCTTC. V and J are TRBV12-3 or TRBV12-4 and TRBJ2-1, with D possibly TRBD2 on 6 matching bases. The V end was cut by 6 bases, the J end by 7 bases, with 13 bases between. The CDR3 runs to 13 residues.

The V and J genes are TRBV11-2 and TRBJ2-5; D is uncertain. This CDR3 region has 14 residues. The ends were cut back, 5 bases at V and 0 bases at J, with 10 bases in the middle. Germline CDR1 and CDR2: SGHAT and FQNNGV. As DNA, the CDR3 is TGTGCCAGCAGCCCCCATGCGGACCAAGAGACCCAGTACTTC. It specifies CASSPHADQETQYF.

Notes on this clone: One end of the junction varies from germline; a read error may be responsible. V and J are TRBV3-1 (or the pseudogene TRBV3-2) and TRBJ2-1, with 12 nucleotides matching TRBD2. The CDR3 consists of 14 residues. Germline V gives CDR1 LGHDT, CDR2 YNNKEL (reference sequence). The CDR3 nucleotides read TGTGCCAGCAGCCCGATCGGGACTAGCGGGTTTCCAGTCTTC. Protein sequence: CASSPIGTSGFPVF.

The chain uses TRBV3-1 (or the pseudogene TRBV3-2) and TRBJ1-1; perhaps TRBD1 as D (6 bases). Germline CDR1 reads LGHDT; CDR2 reads YNNKEL (reference sequence). This CDR3 has 14 amino acids. V lost 0 bases and J 4 bases, leaving 9 bases between the germline ends. CDR3 coding DNA: TGTGCCAGCAGCCAAGAGGGGGCCGGCACTGAAGCTTTCTTT. Protein sequence: CASSQEGAGTEAFF.

The chain carries TRBV5-1 and TRBJ2-2, with 13 bases fitting TRBD2. The CDR3 is 20 residues long. The ends lost 4 bases at V and 0 bases at J; junction bases unmatched: 12. Germline V gives CDR1 SGHRS, CDR2 YFSETQ. The CDR3 DNA sequence: TGCGCCAGCAGCCTAATCCCGACTAGCGGGAGGACACCGAACACCGGGGAGCTGTTTTTT. Translating it yields CASSLIPTSGRTPNTGELFF.

This sequence joins TRBV4-1 and TRBJ2-7, with 14 bases identical to TRBD2. The CDR3 has 16 amino acids. Trimming took 4 bases from V and 7 from J; bases not matched to a gene: 9. Germline CDR1 and CDR2: MGHRA and YSYEKL. The CDR3 loop is CASSPGLAGAGWEQYF. The CDR3 coding sequence is TGCGCCAGCAGCCCGGGACTAGCGGGAGCCGGGTGGGAGCAGTACTTC.

V and J are TRBV28 and TRBJ2-7; D is possibly TRBD1 (5 bases). The CDR3 extends over 14 amino acids. V was clipped by 5 bases and J by 6 bases, with 17 bases between them. Germline CDR1 MDHEN, CDR2 SYDVKM. CDR3 in DNA: TGTGCCAGCAGTCCCCAGGCAGGGTTGGGCGAGCAGTACTTC. This sequence encodes CASSPQAGLGEQYF.

The chain joins TRBV30 to TRBJ2-4, with D possibly TRBD1 on 6 matching bases. CDR3 length equals 13 residues. The ends were cut back, 5 bases at V and 9 bases at J, with 17 bases in the middle. CDR1 is GTSNPN and CDR2 is SVGIG in the germline V gene (reference sequence). CDR3 DNA sequence: TGTGCCTGGTCCCATAACAGGGACGGCATTCAGTACTTC. This sequence encodes CAWSHNRDGIQYF.

Worth noting for this clone: The sample has other DNA sequences that encode this CDR3 too. The V gene is TRBV6-5, the J gene TRBJ2-7, with D perhaps matching TRBD1 (5 bases). The germline gives CDR1 MNHEY, CDR2 SVGAGI. The CDR3 extends over 11 amino acids. Trimming shortened V by 6 bases and J by 6 bases, and 9 bases separated the two germline ends. In DNA, the CDR3 is TGTGCCAGCAGCCAGGGTGTCGAGCAGTACTTC. It codes for CASSQGVEQYF.

This chain links TRBV15 with TRBJ2-7; 8 bases align to TRBD1. CDR1 is LNHNV, CDR2 YYDKDF, per germline (reference sequence). CDR3 size: 15 residues. The J segment lost 3 bases and the V segment lost 3 bases, leaving 7 bases of the junction unmatched. The CDR3 loop is CATSSGQGAFYEQYF. CDR3 nucleotides: TGTGCCACCAGCAGCGGCCAGGGGGCTTTCTACGAGCAGTACTTC.

The sample holds one count of this clone. The rearrangement links TRBV28 to TRBJ2-7; D may be TRBD1 (6 bases). Germline V gives CDR1 MDHEN, CDR2 SYDVKM. Trimming took 5 bases from V and 5 from J, leaving 13 bases between them. The CDR3 extends over 13 amino acids. The CDR3 here is CASSPDTGNEQYF. The DNA of the CDR3 is TGTGCCAGCAGTCCAGACACAGGGAACGAGCAGTACTTC.

V gene TRBV27 combines with J gene TRBJ2-2, with 9 nucleotides matching TRBD2. This CDR3 is 13 amino acids long. CDR1 is MNHEY and CDR2 is SMNVEV in the germline V gene (reference sequence). V was pared by 8 bases and J by 6 bases, with 4 bases of the junction left unmatched. Here the CDR3 reads CASGLAGPGELFF. DNA of the CDR3: TGTGCCAGCGGGCTAGCGGGACCCGGGGAGCTGTTTTTT.

V usage is TRBV25-1 and J usage is TRBJ2-7, with 8 bases fitting TRBD2. The germline V gene has CDR1 MGHDK and CDR2 SYGVNS. Trimming took 3 bases from V and 3 from J; bases not matched to a gene: 4. This CDR3 spans 14 amino acids. The CDR3 here is CASSDRGLGYEQYF. CDR3 DNA sequence: TGTGCCAGCAGTGATAGGGGACTAGGCTACGAGCAGTACTTC.

The chain is built from TRBV11-2 and TRBJ2-7; 8 positions agree with TRBD1. The germline V gene encodes CDR1 SGHAT and CDR2 FQNNGV. This CDR3 is built from 14 residues. Trimming at V came to 4 bases and at J to 6 bases, leaving 8 bases not matched to a gene. For the CDR3, the DNA is TGTGCCAGCAGCTCATTGGACAGGGTGGGCGAGCAGTACTTC. As protein: CASSSLDRVGEQYF. The complete variable domain, with remaining parts taken from reference TRBV11-2 and TRBJ2-7, reads EAGVAQSPRYKIIEKRQSVAFWCNPISGHATLYWYQQILGQGPKLLIQFQNNGVVDDSQLPKDRFSAERLKGVDSTLKIQPAKLEDSAVYLCASSSLDRVGEQYFGPGTRLTVT.

The chain has TRBV11-3 and TRBJ2-3, with D possibly being TRBD2 (5 bases). The CDR3 is 14 residues long. The V end lost 1 base, the J end lost 4 bases, and 9 bases lay between the germline ends. Germline loops: CDR1 SGHNT, CDR2 YENEEA. The CDR3 sequence: CASSLGGRPDTQYF. DNA of the CDR3: TGTGCCAGCAGCTTAGGAGGGAGACCAGATACGCAGTATTTT.

The chain has TRBV19 and TRBJ1-1; D is undetermined. The CDR3 totals 12 residues. Germline-derived CDR1 and CDR2 are LNHDA and SQIVND (reference sequence). V shed 6 bases and J shed 1 base, with 6 bases lying between them. CDR3 in DNA: TGTGCCAGTAGCCAGGCGAACACTGAAGCTTTCTTT. Translating it yields CASSQANTEAFF.

The V call is TRBV19, the J call TRBJ1-3; D remains ambiguous. V lost 10 bases to trimming and J lost 3 bases, with 13 bases between them. The CDR3 length is 13 residues. The germline CDR1 and CDR2 sequences are LNHDA and SQIVND (reference sequence). The CDR3 DNA is TGTGCCACCTATCACAGATTTGGAAACACCATATATTTT. Translated, it gives CATYHRFGNTIYF.

V usage is TRBV28 and J usage is TRBJ2-7; 10 bases agree with TRBD2. CDR1 is MDHEN, CDR2 SYDVKM, per germline. The CDR3 contains 15 residues. V shed 1 base, J shed 7 bases, and the junction held 7 bases outside the gene matches. CDR3 coding DNA: TGTGCCAGCAGTTTATCTCGACTAGCGGGCTCGGAGCAGTACTTC. Its translation is CASSLSRLAGSEQYF.

J is TRBJ1-4 and V is TRBV7-8; D is ambiguous. CDR3 length: 13 amino acids. V lost 5 bases, J lost 8 bases, and 12 bases lay in between. The germline V gene has CDR1 SGHVS and CDR2 FQNEAQ. CDR3 sequence (DNA): TGTGCCAGCAGCCAAACGAGGATAGAAAAACTGTTTTTT. Translation gives CASSQTRIEKLFF. Using reference TRBV7-8 and TRBJ1-4 for the parts outside the CDR3, the full variable domain is GAGVSQSPRYKVAKRGQDVALRCDPISGHVSLFWYQQALGQGPEFLTYFQNEAQLDKSGLPSDRFFAERPEGSVSTLKIQRTQQEDSAVYLCASSQTRIEKLFFGSGTQLSVL.

The chain links TRBV12-3 or TRBV12-4 to TRBJ1-5; 8 nucleotides align to TRBD1. The CDR3 runs 13 residues. Germline trimming cut 5 bases from V and 5 bases from J; bases unmatched to any gene: 2. CDR3 region: CASSPDRDQPQHF. The DNA of the CDR3 is TGTGCCAGCAGTCCGGACAGGGATCAGCCCCAGCATTTT.

The chain links TRBV11-2 to TRBJ2-7, with D possibly TRBD2 on 5 matching bases. The CDR3 loop spans 13 amino acids. V lost 5 bases and J 4 bases, leaving 12 bases between the germline ends. Germline V gene data show CDR1 as SGHAT and CDR2 as FQNNGV. CDR3 sequence (DNA): TGTGCCAGCAGCGGAGGACCACTTTACGAGCAGTACTTC. Translated: CASSGGPLYEQYF. Using reference TRBV11-2 and TRBJ2-7 for the parts outside the CDR3, the full variable domain is EAGVAQSPRYKIIEKRQSVAFWCNPISGHATLYWYQQILGQGPKLLIQFQNNGVVDDSQLPKDRFSAERLKGVDSTLKIQPAKLEDSAVYLCASSGGPLYEQYFGPGTRLTVT.

The chain is built from TRBV4-2 and TRBJ1-6; D not resolved. The V end was cut by 0 bases, the J end by 7 bases, with 7 bases between. CDR1 is LGHNA, CDR2 YNFKEQ, per germline. The CDR3 extends over 14 amino acids. The CDR3 region has the DNA TGTGCCAGCAGCCAAGAGGCGGAGAATTCACCCCTCCACTTT. Its protein product is CASSQEAENSPLHF.

The chain uses TRBV7-9 and TRBJ2-2; possible D gene TRBD2, 6 bases. Germline CDR1 reads SEHNR; CDR2 reads FQNEAQ (reference sequence). The V end lost 6 bases, the J end lost 0 bases, and 8 bases lay between the germline ends. This CDR3 has 14 residues. The CDR3 here is CASSSGPNTGELFF. CDR3 coding DNA: TGTGCCAGCAGTAGCGGACCGAACACCGGGGAGCTGTTTTTT.

This clone was seen only a few times. The CDR3 reads CASSSPGQGSTEAFF. The CDR3 DNA reads as TGTGCCAGCAGTTCACCGGGACAGGGTAGCACTGAAGCTTTCTTT. The V gene is TRBV6-5, the J gene TRBJ1-1, with TRBD1 matching over 9 bases. From germline, CDR1 is MNHEY and CDR2 SVGAGI. Trimming took 4 bases from V and 4 from J; bases not matched to a gene: 7. The CDR3 extends over 15 amino acids.

The gene calls are TRBV4-1 and TRBJ2-7; D possibly corresponds to TRBD2 (5 bases). Germline V lookup: CDR1 MGHRA, CDR2 YSYEKL. The CDR3 has 14 amino acids. V lost 9 bases to trimming and J lost 0 bases, with 15 bases between them. The CDR3 region has the DNA TGCGCCAGTAAAAGGCTACTAGTCTCCTACGAGCAGTACTTC. Its protein product is CASKRLLVSYEQYF.

CDR3 nucleotides: TGTGCCAGCAGCCCCCTCCTACTGGTAGCCAAAAACATTCAGTACTTC. Protein sequence: CASSPLLLVAKNIQYF. The chain joins TRBV27 to TRBJ2-4, with D uncertain. This CDR3 comprises 16 residues. Germline assignment: CDR1 MNHEY and CDR2 SMNVEV (reference sequence). V shed 6 bases and J shed 0 bases, with 15 bases lying between them.

The genes are TRBV6-5 and TRBJ2-5; a possible D gene is TRBD2 (5 bases). Trimming cost V 10 bases and J 4 bases, with 22 bases left between them. The CDR3 has 15 residues. In germline, CDR1 is MNHEY, CDR2 SVGAGI. Here the CDR3 DNA reads TGTGCCACCAGCCCACGGGGTAGCGCGAGAGAGACCCAGTACTTC. Translation gives CATSPRGSARETQYF.

This clone was picked up one time. The chain is built from TRBV21-1 and TRBJ2-3; the table's D gene call, TRBD2, was not cross checked with the DNA. TRBV21-1 is listed as a pseudogene. The CDR3 length is 15 residues. The chain's CDR3 is CASSKARRDTDTQYF. In nucleotides, the CDR3 is TGTGCCAGCAGCAAAGCAAGGAGGGACACAGATACGCAGTATTTT.

The chain combines TRBV14 with TRBJ2-1; D is perhaps TRBD2 (5 bases). V was pared by 1 base and J by 4 bases, with 17 bases between. CDR3 length: 17 residues. Germline V CDR1 and CDR2: SGHDN, FVKESK. As DNA, the CDR3 is TGTGCCAGCAGCCAAGGACACGGGCTAGCATTTTACAATGAGCAGTTCTTC. Encoded protein: CASSQGHGLAFYNEQFF.

Here the CDR3 reads CASSMTGSGYNEQFF. CDR3 DNA sequence: TGTGCCAGCAGCATGACCGGGAGTGGATACAATGAGCAGTTCTTC. V gene TRBV11-2 combines with J gene TRBJ2-1; D is possibly TRBD2 (6 bases). Germline CDR1 SGHAT, CDR2 FQNNGV. The CDR3 runs to 15 residues. V dropped 5 bases and J dropped 4 bases, with 15 bases sitting between them.

The chain carries TRBV28 and TRBJ1-5; no clear D gene. V was clipped by 6 bases and J by 1 base, with 7 bases between them. Germline CDR1 is MDHEN and CDR2 is SYDVKM. The CDR3 extends over 13 amino acids. The CDR3 protein is CASRGRSNQPQHF. CDR3 in DNA: TGTGCCAGCAGGGGCAGGAGCAATCAGCCCCAGCATTTT.